This T cell receptor (beta chain) was documented in a study of molecular identifiers for immune sequencing clone quantification. TCRdb processed the PCR reads anew with MiXCR; each CDR3 protein has one entry. Here the sample spans under 600,000 distinct CDR3 sequences, around 23% being singletons. This clonotype was seen at least ten times. The CDR3 spans 14 residues. Germline CDR1 reads SEHNR; CDR2 reads FQNEAQ (reference sequence). The V and J ends lost 8 bases and 1 base respectively, with 14 bases between them. The origin of this receptor is a human donor in good health. Some libraries in this study had Jurkat cell RNA spiked in. The chain carries TRBV7-9 and TRBJ1-1; TRBD1 is a possible D gene (5 bases). What was sequenced was naive CD8+ T cells from blood, with Jurkat cell RNA spiked in. Sample subset: FACS-sorted CD8+CD4-CCR7+CD45RA+ naive T cells. In DNA form, the CDR3 reads TGTGCCAGCGGGGGGGACCGGGCGAACACTGAAGCTTTCTTT. It encodes CASGGDRANTEAFF. Together with reference TRBV7-9 and TRBJ1-1, the CDR3 gives the full variable domain: DTGVSQNPRHKITKRGQNVTFRCDPISEHNRLYWYRQTLGQGPEFLTYFQNEAQLEKSRLLSDRFSAERPKGSFSTLEIQRTEQGDSAMYLCASGGDRANTEAFFGQGTRLTVV.